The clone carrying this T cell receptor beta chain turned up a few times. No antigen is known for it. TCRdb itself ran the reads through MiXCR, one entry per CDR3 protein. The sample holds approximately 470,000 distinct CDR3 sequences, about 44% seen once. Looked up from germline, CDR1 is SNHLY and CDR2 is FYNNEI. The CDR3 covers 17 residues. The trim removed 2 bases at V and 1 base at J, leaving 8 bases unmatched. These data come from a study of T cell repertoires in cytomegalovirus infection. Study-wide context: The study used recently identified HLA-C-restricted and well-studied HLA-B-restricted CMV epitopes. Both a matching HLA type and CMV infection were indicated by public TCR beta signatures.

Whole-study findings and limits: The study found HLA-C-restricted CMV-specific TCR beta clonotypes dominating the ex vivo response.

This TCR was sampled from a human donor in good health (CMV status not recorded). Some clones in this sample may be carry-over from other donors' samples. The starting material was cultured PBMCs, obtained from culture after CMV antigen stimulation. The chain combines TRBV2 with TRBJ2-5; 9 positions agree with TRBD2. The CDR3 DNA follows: TGTGCCAGCAGTGAAATCGGCCTAGCGGGGAGCCAAGAGACCCAGTACTTC. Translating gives CASSEIGLAGSQETQYF.